The entry below describes one T cell receptor beta chain. The CDR3 consists of 13 residues. The germline V gene has CDR1 SGHRS and CDR2 YFSETQ. The V and J ends lost 5 bases and 4 bases, in that order; junction bases with no gene match: 5. Time point given: cycle 4 day 1 (C4D1), after less than 7 weeks of nivolumab. Exposure to brentuximab vedotin varied, and each patient had relapsed following autologous stem cell transplantation. This sample is part of a study of PD-1 blockade in classical Hodgkin lymphoma. Assay: immunoSEQ multiplex PCR; the TCRdb copy retains only in-frame clones and omits some. This table has over 75,000 clones, 90% appearing once.

The source material was peripheral blood mononuclear cells (PBMCs), sampled before the fourth cycle of nivolumab. The V and J genes are TRBV5-1 and TRBJ2-5, with TRBD1 matching over 7 bases. The sequence was obtained from a human donor with classical Hodgkin lymphoma. The chain's CDR3 is CASSEGAGETQYF. The CDR3 nucleotides are TGCGCCAGCAGTGAGGGGGCAGGAGAGACCCAGTACTTC.